This T cell receptor (beta chain) was captured by sequencing in a study of blood T cell repertoires in COVID-19. On the study more broadly: Sample material is recorded as cDNA or gDNA derived from T cells, B-cell-depleted T cells, or PBMCs.

Cohort allocation depended upon clinical history that participants reported. Trimming stripped 8 bases from V and 3 bases from J, with 11 bases between. Germline V gene lookup returns CDR1 SNHLY and CDR2 FYNNEI. CDR3 size: 12 residues. Authors' data handling: Amplifying reference gene primers gave estimates of nucleated cell counts. Profiled with immunoSEQ multiplex PCR; TCRdb holds only in-frame clones, not every one. V and J calls and clone size follow that table, whereas D and trimming were derived from the DNA. Of roughly 220,000 clones listed, more than 70% are singletons. Sequenced material: PBMCs or T cells enriched from blood (not recorded which). This receptor was taken from a man aged 25-40 years with acute COVID-19. The chain couples TRBV2 to TRBJ2-7, with a tentative D call TRBD1 (5 bases). The CDR3 nucleotides are TGTGCCAGCGACGCCAGGGACTACGAGCAGTACTTC. This translates into CASDARDYEQYF.